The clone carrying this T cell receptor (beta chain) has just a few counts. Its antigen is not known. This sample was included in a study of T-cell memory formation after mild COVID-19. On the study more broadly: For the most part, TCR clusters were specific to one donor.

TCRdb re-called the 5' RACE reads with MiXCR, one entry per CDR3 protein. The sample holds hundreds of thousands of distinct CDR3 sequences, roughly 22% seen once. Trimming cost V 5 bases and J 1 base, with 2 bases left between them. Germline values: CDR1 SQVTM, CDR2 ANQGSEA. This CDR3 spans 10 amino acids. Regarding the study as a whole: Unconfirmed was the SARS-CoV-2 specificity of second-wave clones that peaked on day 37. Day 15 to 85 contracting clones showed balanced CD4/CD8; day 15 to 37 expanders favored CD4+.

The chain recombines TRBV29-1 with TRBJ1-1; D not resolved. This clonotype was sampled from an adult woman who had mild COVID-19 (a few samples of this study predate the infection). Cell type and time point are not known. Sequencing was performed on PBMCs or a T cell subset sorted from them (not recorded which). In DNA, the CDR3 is TGCAGCGTTCAGAACACTGAAGCTTTCTTT. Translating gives CSVQNTEAFF. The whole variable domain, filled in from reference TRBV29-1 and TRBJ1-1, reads SAVISQKPSRDICQRGTSLTIQCQVDSQVTMMFWYRQQPGQSLTLIATANQGSEATYESGFVIDKFPISRPNLTFSTLTVSNMSPEDSSIYLCSVQNTEAFFGQGTRLTVV.